The rows below give T cell receptor beta chains drawn from one sample of a study of T cells in Graves' hyperthyroidism and ophthalmopathy. TCRdb fed the multiplex PCR reads into MiXCR, producing one record per CDR3 protein. Seen here are about 350,000 distinct CDR3 sequences, about a sixth observed once, and the top ten hold about 16%. Specimen: blood. The receptors derive from a middle-aged woman with Graves' ophthalmopathy. CDR3s include the opening cysteine and the closing phenylalanine or tryptophan. A D gene is named only where the DNA matches it firmly. Clone size, where shown, is once, few, many, or a class for clones that have expanded.

size: many; V: TRBV6-2/TRBV6-3; J: TRBJ2-5; D: .; CDR3: CASSYSIPRALTGQETQYF; DNA: TGTGCCAGCAGTTACTCGATCCCGCGGGCCCTCACAGGGCAAGAGACCCAGTACTTC
size: many; V: TRBV24-1; J: TRBJ2-2; D: .; CDR3: CATSDRHGGNTGELFF; DNA: TGTGCCACCAGTGATCGACACGGGGGGAACACCGGGGAGCTGTTTTTT
size: many; V: TRBV6-1; J: TRBJ1-2; D: .; CDR3: CASRRMDNVVYGYTF; DNA: TGTGCCAGCAGGCGGATGGATAATGTAGTCTATGGCTACACCTTC
size: many; V: TRBV6-5; J: TRBJ2-2; D: TRBD1; CDR3: CATPIPTGEAGELFF; DNA: TGTGCCACCCCCATACCGACAGGGGAGGCCGGGGAGCTGTTTTTT
size: .; V: TRBV6-1; J: TRBJ2-7; D: .; CDR3: CASRPKGLYEQYF; DNA: TGTGCCAGCAGACCCAAAGGCCTCTACGAGCAGTACTTC
size: .; V: TRBV12-3/TRBV12-4; J: TRBJ1-3; D: .; CDR3: CASSFGGRGNTIYF; DNA: TGTGCCAGCAGTTTTGGGGGGAGGGGAAACACCATATATTTT
size: many; V: TRBV6-2/TRBV6-3; J: TRBJ2-7; D: TRBD2; CDR3: CASSRGGASYEQYF; DNA: TGTGCCAGCTCCCGGGGGGGCGCATCCTACGAGCAGTACTTC
size: .; V: TRBV11-1; J: TRBJ1-1; D: .; CDR3: CASSFTGFWENTEAFF; DNA: TGTGCCAGCAGCTTTACAGGGTTTTGGGAGAACACTGAAGCTTTCTTT
size: many; V: TRBV19; J: TRBJ2-7; D: TRBD2; CDR3: CASSISGSASYEQYF; DNA: TGTGCCAGTAGTATTAGCGGGAGCGCTTCCTACGAGCAGTACTTC
size: few; V: TRBV12-3/TRBV12-4; J: TRBJ2-5; D: TRBD2; CDR3: CASSLQGLAGQETQYF; DNA: TGTGCCAGCAGTTTGCAGGGACTAGCGGGACAAGAGACCCAGTACTTC
size: .; V: TRBV5-1; J: TRBJ1-1; D: .; CDR3: CASSLGQLVNTEAFF; DNA: TGCGCCAGCAGCTTGGGACAGCTAGTGAACACTGAAGCTTTCTTT
size: many; V: TRBV28; J: TRBJ2-7; D: TRBD2; CDR3: CASSALGSGRAYEQYF; DNA: TGTGCCAGCAGTGCCCTAGGTAGCGGGAGGGCCTACGAGCAGTACTTC
size: many; V: TRBV2; J: TRBJ2-2; D: TRBD2; CDR3: CASSVGTSPTGELFF; DNA: TGTGCCAGCAGTGTAGGGACTAGCCCCACCGGGGAGCTGTTTTTT
size: many; V: TRBV6-5; J: TRBJ1-3; D: .; CDR3: CASSSGRDTIYF; DNA: TGTGCCAGCAGTTCGGGCCGGGACACCATATATTTT
size: many; V: TRBV6-5; J: TRBJ2-7; D: .; CDR3: CASKVVPKGYEQYF; DNA: TGTGCCAGCAAGGTAGTGCCGAAGGGGTACGAGCAGTACTTC
size: many; V: TRBV27; J: TRBJ2-7; D: TRBD2; CDR3: CASSLKASGSYEQYF; DNA: TGTGCCAGCAGTTTGAAGGCTAGCGGGAGTTACGAGCAGTACTTC
size: many; V: TRBV7-9; J: TRBJ2-7; D: .; CDR3: CASSPSRRVSYEQYF; DNA: TGTGCCAGCAGCCCATCTCGGCGTGTCTCCTACGAGCAGTACTTC
size: many; V: TRBV12-3/TRBV12-4; J: TRBJ2-2; D: TRBD1; CDR3: CASSWTGGGTGELFF; DNA: TGTGCCAGCAGTTGGACAGGGGGAGGCACCGGGGAGCTGTTTTTT
size: many; V: TRBV12-3/TRBV12-4; J: TRBJ1-5; D: .; CDR3: CASSFPKGMNSPQDQPQHF; DNA: TGTGCCAGCAGTTTTCCCAAAGGTATGAACAGTCCCCAAGATCAGCCCCAGCATTTT
size: many; V: TRBV20-1; J: TRBJ2-4; D: TRBD2; CDR3: CSARDTESGRGKNIQYF; DNA: TGCAGTGCTAGAGATACCGAGAGCGGGAGAGGCAAAAACATTCAGTACTTC
size: .; V: TRBV20-1; J: TRBJ2-6; D: .; CDR3: CSSRRLNRVPGANVLTF; DNA: TGCAGTTCGAGACGCCTGAACAGGGTTCCTGGGGCCAACGTCCTGACTTTC
size: many; V: TRBV6-1; J: TRBJ1-5; D: .; CDR3: CASGLGTDSNQPQHF; DNA: TGTGCCAGCGGACTCGGGACGGATAGCAATCAGCCCCAGCATTTT
size: many; V: TRBV2; J: TRBJ2-7; D: TRBD2; CDR3: CASQGLGRLAAHEQYF; DNA: TGTGCCAGCCAAGGCTTAGGGAGACTAGCTGCTCACGAGCAGTACTTC
size: many; V: TRBV2; J: TRBJ2-5; D: TRBD2; CDR3: CASKAGQETQYF; DNA: TGTGCCAGCAAAGCGGGACAAGAGACCCAGTACTTC
size: many; V: TRBV28; J: TRBJ1-2; D: TRBD1; CDR3: CASTGTGMYGYTF; DNA: TGTGCCAGCACCGGGACAGGGATGTATGGCTACACCTTC
size: many; V: TRBV7-8; J: TRBJ1-1; D: .; CDR3: CASSLATAAEAFF; DNA: TGTGCCAGCAGCTTAGCTACGGCCGCTGAAGCTTTCTTT
size: few; V: TRBV9; J: TRBJ2-5; D: .; CDR3: CASSGRQRGFPQETQYF; DNA: TGTGCCAGCAGCGGGAGGCAAAGGGGCTTCCCTCAAGAGACCCAGTACTTC
size: many; V: TRBV28; J: TRBJ2-7; D: TRBD1; CDR3: CASSLTGPLSYEQYF; DNA: TGTGCCAGCAGTTTGACAGGGCCCCTCTCCTACGAGCAGTACTTC
size: many; V: TRBV29-1; J: TRBJ1-5; D: .; CDR3: CSVVSGFNQPQHF; DNA: TGCAGCGTTGTATCCGGGTTCAATCAGCCCCAGCATTTT
size: many; V: TRBV12-3/TRBV12-4; J: TRBJ1-5; D: .; CDR3: CASSLRMGSNQPQHF; DNA: TGTGCCAGCAGTTTACGAATGGGCAGCAATCAGCCCCAGCATTTT
size: many; V: TRBV6-5; J: TRBJ2-7; D: TRBD1; CDR3: CASSLLDRGGVEQYF; DNA: TGTGCCAGCAGTTTGCTCGACAGGGGGGGAGTCGAGCAGTACTTC
size: many; V: TRBV28; J: TRBJ2-7; D: TRBD1; CDR3: CASSGSRTGGYEQYF; DNA: TGTGCCAGCAGTGGGTCTCGGACAGGGGGCTACGAGCAGTACTTC
size: many; V: TRBV19; J: TRBJ1-5; D: TRBD1; CDR3: CASSNRDRGQSQPQHF; DNA: TGTGCCAGTAGTAACCGGGACAGGGGGCAATCTCAGCCCCAGCATTTT
size: .; V: TRBV6-2/TRBV6-3; J: TRBJ1-5; D: TRBD1; CDR3: CASSQDRVSNQPQHF; DNA: TGTGCCAGCAGTCAAGACAGGGTAAGCAATCAGCCCCAGCATTTT
size: many; V: TRBV6-2/TRBV6-3; J: TRBJ2-7; D: .; CDR3: CASSKRSGVTYEQYF; DNA: TGTGCCAGCAGCAAGCGATCAGGGGTTACCTACGAGCAGTACTTC